This T cell receptor beta chain was profiled in a study of spatial heterogeneity in lung cancer. Study observations and caveats: Blood carried ubiquitous expanded tumor TCRs more at resection than follow-up.

V dropped 3 bases and J dropped 3; count of bases not matched to a gene: 2. Germline V gene data show CDR1 as SGHTS and CDR2 as YDEGEE. This CDR3 spans 15 amino acids. MiXCR, applied by TCRdb to the 5' RACE reads, yields one record per CDR3 protein. The sample carries roughly 7,300 distinct CDR3 sequences, 15% to 20% recorded once. This clonotype has a handful of counts. The target antigen is unknown. The time point here: sample taken at primary tumor resection. The study sequenced unsorted whole RNA from tumor, nontumor lung or frozen PBMC. Patients with untreated early-stage non-small cell lung cancer, numbering roughly 69, were the donors.

The genes are TRBV5-8 and TRBJ2-2, with TRBD2 identical over 10 bases. This material consisted of PBMCs, taken at surgery. This receptor was taken from a female donor with early-stage non-small cell lung cancer. The CDR3 spells CASSSLAGDTGELFF. The DNA for the CDR3 is TGTGCCAGCAGCTCGCTAGCGGGGGACACCGGGGAGCTGTTTTTT.